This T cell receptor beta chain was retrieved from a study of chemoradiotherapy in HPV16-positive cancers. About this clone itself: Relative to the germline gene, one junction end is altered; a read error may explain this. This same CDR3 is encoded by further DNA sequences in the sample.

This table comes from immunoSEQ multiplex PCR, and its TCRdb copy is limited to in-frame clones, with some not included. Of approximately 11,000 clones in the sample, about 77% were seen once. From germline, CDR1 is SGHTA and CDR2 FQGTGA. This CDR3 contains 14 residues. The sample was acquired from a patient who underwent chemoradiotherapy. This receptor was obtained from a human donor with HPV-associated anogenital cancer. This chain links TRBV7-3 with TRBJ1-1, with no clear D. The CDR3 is CASKIRYQNTEAFF. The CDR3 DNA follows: TGTGCCAGCAAGATCCGCTACCAGAACACCGAAGCTTTCTTT.